A selection of T cell receptor beta chains follows, all from one sample in a study of CD8+ T cells in alopecia areata. Repertoires were generated with immunoSEQ multiplex PCR, while TCRdb's copy carries only in-frame clones and drops some. In the table there are over 150,000 clones, around three fifths of which are singletons. The specimen comprised CD4+ T cells sorted from blood, sampled at week 24, from a patient treated with tofacitinib. These receptors originate from a human donor with alopecia areata. The CDR3 runs from the conserved cysteine through the conserved F or W. D genes are given only for firm matches. Size tells how often a clone was seen (once, few, many) or the class of an expanded clone, and some rows leave it out.

v_call	d_call	j_call	clone_size	cdr3_nt	cdr3_aa
TRBV29-1	-	TRBJ2-5	few	TGCAGCGTTGACTCCCTGACGGGTGTGGAGACCCAGTACTTC	CSVDSLTGVETQYF
TRBV7-6	TRBD2	TRBJ2-3	few	TGTGCCAGCAGCCCACGACTAGCGGGGGGGCGTAGCACAGATACGCAGTATTTT	CASSPRLAGGRSTDTQYF
TRBV5-1	TRBD1	TRBJ2-7	-	TGCGCCAGCAGGACAGGGGTTCGGGACGAGCAGTACTTC	CASRTGVRDEQYF
TRBV6-6	-	TRBJ1-2	few	TGTGCCAGCAGCCCCATCCTTCCTAACTATGGCTACACCTTC	CASSPILPNYGYTF
TRBV6-5	TRBD1	TRBJ1-6	-	TGTGCCAGCAGTGTCGGGGACAGGGTAAACTCACCCCTCCACTTT	CASSVGDRVNSPLHF
TRBV29-1	TRBD2	TRBJ2-3	few	TGCAGCGTTGTTCTGGGACTAGCGGGAGAAGATACGCAGTATTTT	CSVVLGLAGEDTQYF
TRBV18	-	TRBJ2-1	-	TGTGCCAGCTCACCAACGAGGACAGCGATTAATGAGCAGTTCTTC	CASSPTRTAINEQFF
TRBV9	-	TRBJ2-1	-	TGTGCCAGCAGCGCTGGGACCAACAATGAGCAGTTCTTC	CASSAGTNNEQFF
TRBV2	TRBD1	TRBJ1-2	-	TGTGCCAGCAGCCCCAGGACAGGCGGCTACACCTTC	CASSPRTGGYTF
TRBV4-2	-	TRBJ2-1	-	TGTGCCAGCAGCCAAGTGATAGGGGGAAGGAACCCCAGCGAGCAATTCTTC	CASSQVIGGRNPSEQFF
TRBV11-2	-	TRBJ2-7	-	TGTGCCAGCAGCTTAGATGGGGCAGGGAACTACGAGCAGTACTTC	CASSLDGAGNYEQYF
TRBV5-1	-	TRBJ2-7	few	TGCGCCAGCAGCTTGGGGAATACCCGGTCAATATACGAGCAGTACTTC	CASSLGNTRSIYEQYF
TRBV23-1	-	TRBJ2-2	-	TGCGCCAGCAAAAAGAGTATAAGATCGAACACCGGGGAGCTGTTTTTT	CASKKSIRSNTGELFF
TRBV11-2	-	TRBJ1-2	-	TGTGCCAGCAGCTTAGGACAGGACTATGGCTACACCTTC	CASSLGQDYGYTF
TRBV4-2	TRBD1	TRBJ2-4	few	TGTGCCAGCCACTCTGGGACAGGGGACATTCAGTACTTC	CASHSGTGDIQYF
TRBV7-2	-	TRBJ1-1	-	TGTGCCAGCAGCTTAGGGCGGGGAGGGACTGAAGCTTTCTTT	CASSLGRGGTEAFF
TRBV2	TRBD1	TRBJ1-5	few	TGTGCCAGCAGTCGAGGGACAGGGGGCGGTCAGCCCCAGCATTTT	CASSRGTGGGQPQHF
TRBV7-9	-	TRBJ1-2	-	TGTGCCAGCAGCCGAGGGGGACCAGCAGGCGGATATGGCTACACCTTC	CASSRGGPAGGYGYTF
TRBV20-1	-	TRBJ1-1	-	TGCAGTGCTTACAAGAACACTGAAGCTTTCTTT	CSAYKNTEAFF
TRBV5-1	TRBD2	TRBJ2-3	-	TGCGCCAGCAGCTTGTACGGGGGGAGCACAGATACGCAGTATTTT	CASSLYGGSTDTQYF
TRBV9	-	TRBJ1-2	few	TGTGCCAGCAGCGTAGACAGCTATGGCTACACCTTC	CASSVDSYGYTF
TRBV5-1	TRBD1	TRBJ2-7	few	TGCGCCAGCAGCGCGGGACAGGGTCGTTCCTACGAGCAGTACTTC	CASSAGQGRSYEQYF
TRBV7-2	TRBD2	TRBJ2-5	few	TGTGCCAGCAGCCCGGGACTAGTGGAGACCCAGTACTTC	CASSPGLVETQYF
TRBV30	-	TRBJ2-3	-	TGTGCCTGGGCGCCGAGGGGCCTTAGCGGCGCGGATACGCAGTATTTT	CAWAPRGLSGADTQYF
TRBV30	-	TRBJ1-2	-	TGTGCCTGGAGTGGGACTAACTATGGCTACACCTTC	CAWSGTNYGYTF
TRBV11-2	-	TRBJ1-6	few	TGTGCCAGCAGCTCCCTGCTCGGGCGACCTTATAATTCACCCCTCCACTTT	CASSSLLGRPYNSPLHF
TRBV2	-	TRBJ1-1	-	TGTGCCAGCAGTGGTGGGGGAGACACTGAAGCTTTCTTT	CASSGGGDTEAFF
TRBV7-9	-	TRBJ1-2	few	TGTGCCAGCAGCTCACAGGGTGGCGATGGCTACACCTTC	CASSSQGGDGYTF
TRBV29-1	-	TRBJ1-2	few	TGCAGCGTTGCCCTGGGGCAGGGCGGCTATGGCTACACCTTC	CSVALGQGGYGYTF
TRBV29-1	-	TRBJ1-1	few	TGCAGCGTTATGGCCACGAACACTGAAGCTTTCTTT	CSVMATNTEAFF
TRBV7-2	-	TRBJ2-5	-	TGTGCCAGCAGCGTCGCCGGTATAGAGACCCAGTACTTC	CASSVAGIETQYF
TRBV11-2	-	TRBJ1-6	-	TGTGCCAGCAGCCCCGCCGTTAATTCACCCCTCCACTTT	CASSPAVNSPLHF
TRBV29-1	-	TRBJ1-1	once	TGCAGCGTTGTGCGGCAGCTGAACACTGAAGCTTTCTTT	CSVVRQLNTEAFF
TRBV30	TRBD1	TRBJ2-5	-	TGTGCCTGGAGTGCGGCCCGGACAGGGGGCGAAGAGACCCAGTACTTC	CAWSAARTGGEETQYF
TRBV29-1	-	TRBJ2-4	-	TGCAGCGTTGCCCCCTTAACCAAAAACATTCAGTACTTC	CSVAPLTKNIQYF
TRBV30	-	TRBJ2-2	-	TGTGCCTGGAGTGTACTCTGGGGAACCGGGGAGCTGTTTTTT	CAWSVLWGTGELFF
TRBV7-2	-	TRBJ2-3	few	TGTGCCAGCACGCGGGGTTTACGGCAGTATTTT	CASTRGLRQYF
TRBV29-1	TRBD1	TRBJ2-7	few	TGCAGCGCGAAAAGGGACAGGGCAGATCCCGAGCAGTACTTC	CSAKRDRADPEQYF
TRBV2	-	TRBJ1-4	-	TGTGCCAGCAGTGGCAGGCCTGGTGAAAAACTGTTTTTT	CASSGRPGEKLFF
TRBV5-6	-	TRBJ2-5	-	TGTGCCAGCAGCCCCCCGCAGGGCTTAGGGGGGAACCAGTACTTC	CASSPPQGLGGNQYF